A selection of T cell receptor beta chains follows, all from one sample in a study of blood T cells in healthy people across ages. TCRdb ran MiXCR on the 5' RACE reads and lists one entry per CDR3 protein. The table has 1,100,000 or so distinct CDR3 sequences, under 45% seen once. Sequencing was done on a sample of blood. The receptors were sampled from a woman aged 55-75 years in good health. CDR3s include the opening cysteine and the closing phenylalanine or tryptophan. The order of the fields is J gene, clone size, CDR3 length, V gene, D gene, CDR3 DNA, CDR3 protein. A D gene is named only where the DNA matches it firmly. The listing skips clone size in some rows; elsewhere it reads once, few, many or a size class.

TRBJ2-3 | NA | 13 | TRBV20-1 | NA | TGCAGTGCTCGGACCATCCGCACAGATACGCAGTATTTT | CSARTIRTDTQYF
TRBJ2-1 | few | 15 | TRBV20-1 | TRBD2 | TGCAGTGCAAGCAATCCCAGCGGGGCCTACAATGAGCAGTTCTTC | CSASNPSGAYNEQFF
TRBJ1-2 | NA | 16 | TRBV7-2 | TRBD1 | TGTGCCAGCAGGCGCCATACAGGGGGCCTTAACTATGGCTACACCTTC | CASRRHTGGLNYGYTF
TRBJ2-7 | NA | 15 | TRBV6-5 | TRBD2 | TGTGCCAGCAGCACCCGCGGGGGTTCTTCCTACGAGCAGTACTTC | CASSTRGGSSYEQYF
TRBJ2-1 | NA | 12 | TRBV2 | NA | TGTGCCAGTGGTGGGGGATTTGGGGAGCAGTTCTTC | CASGGGFGEQFF
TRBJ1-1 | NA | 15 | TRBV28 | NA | TGTGCCAGCAGCCGGAGAAGGACGGGGAACACTGAAGCTTTCTTT | CASSRRRTGNTEAFF
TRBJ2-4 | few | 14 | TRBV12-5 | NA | TGTGCTAGTGGTCCGAGACTAGTTTCGGGGGAGCAGTACTTC | CASGPRLVSGEQYF
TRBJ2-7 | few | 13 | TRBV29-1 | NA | TGCAGCGTTGAAGGTCAGAATACCTACGAGCAGTATTTC | CSVEGQNTYEQYF
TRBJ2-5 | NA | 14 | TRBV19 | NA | TGTGCCAGTAGGATGGGCAGCCACCAAGAGACCCAGTACTTC | CASRMGSHQETQYF
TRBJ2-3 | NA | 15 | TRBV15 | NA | TGTGCCACCAGCGCCAGGACAGTCGGGGCAGATACGCAGTATTTT | CATSARTVGADTQYF
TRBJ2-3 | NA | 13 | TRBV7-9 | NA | TGTGCCAGCAGCTGGCGGAGCTGGGATACGCAGTATTTT | CASSWRSWDTQYF
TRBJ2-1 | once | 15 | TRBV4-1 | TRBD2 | TGCGCCAGCAGCCAAGGTAGGGCTAGCGGGAAGGGGCTGTTCTTC | CASSQGRASGKGLFF
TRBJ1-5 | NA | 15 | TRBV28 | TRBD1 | TGTGCCAGCAGTGTACCGGGACAGTCAAGCCAGCCCCAGCATTTT | CASSVPGQSSQPQHF
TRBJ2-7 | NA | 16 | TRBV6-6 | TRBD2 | TGTGCCAGCAGTTCCAGCCCCGGGACTAGTGGGTACGAGCAGTACTTC | CASSSSPGTSGYEQYF
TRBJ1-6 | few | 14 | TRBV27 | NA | TGTGCCAGCAGTTTGTGGAGAAATAATTCACCCCTCCACTTT | CASSLWRNNSPLHF
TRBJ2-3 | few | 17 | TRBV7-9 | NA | TGTGCCAGCAGCTCCCCCCGGGGTGCACCAGAGGGCGATACGCAGTATTTT | CASSSPRGAPEGDTQYF
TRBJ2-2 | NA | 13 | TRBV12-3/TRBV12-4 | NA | TGTGCCAGCTCCGGAGCGGTCACCGGGGAGCTGTTTTTT | CASSGAVTGELFF
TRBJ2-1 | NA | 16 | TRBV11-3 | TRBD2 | TGTGCCAGCAGCAGTAAAGGGACTAGACCCTACAACGAGCAGTTCTTC | CASSSKGTRPYNEQFF
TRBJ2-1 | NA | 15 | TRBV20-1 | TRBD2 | TGCAGTGCTAGGGACCCGGCTAGCGGGAGCCTTGAGCAGTTCTTC | CSARDPASGSLEQFF
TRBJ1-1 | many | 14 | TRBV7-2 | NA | TGTGCCAGCAGCCCCCGCAGAGGGAACACTGAAGCTTTCTTT | CASSPRRGNTEAFF
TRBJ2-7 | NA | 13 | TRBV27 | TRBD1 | TGTGCCACCCGGGACAGGCATTCCTACGAGCAGTACTTC | CATRDRHSYEQYF
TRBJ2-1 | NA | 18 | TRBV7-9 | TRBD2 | TGTGCCAGCAGCTTAGTAATGGGGACTAGCGCAAAGGGGAATGAGCAGTTCTTC | CASSLVMGTSAKGNEQFF
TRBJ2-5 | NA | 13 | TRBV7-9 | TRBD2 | TGTGCCAGCAGCCCGTCGGGGGGGCAGACCCAGTACTTC | CASSPSGGQTQYF
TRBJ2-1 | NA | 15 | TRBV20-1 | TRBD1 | TGCAGTGCTACCCGGGACAGGGGCTCCTACAATGAGCAGTTCTTC | CSATRDRGSYNEQFF
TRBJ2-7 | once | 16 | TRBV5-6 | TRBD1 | TGTGCCAGCAGCTTATTCAGGAGGCAGGGGGTAGACGAGCAGTACTTC | CASSLFRRQGVDEQYF
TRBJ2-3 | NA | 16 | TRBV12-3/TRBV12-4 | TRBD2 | TGTGCCAGCAGTCCCAGAGCGGGGGAGAGCACAGATACGCAGTATTTT | CASSPRAGESTDTQYF
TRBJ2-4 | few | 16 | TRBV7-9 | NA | TGTGCCAGCAGCTCTTGGGGGGAGTGGGAGAAAAACATTCAGTACTTC | CASSSWGEWEKNIQYF
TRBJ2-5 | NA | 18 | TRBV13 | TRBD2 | TGTGCCAGCAGCTTGGGAGGACTAGCGGAGATAAGCTACAATGAGCAGTACTTC | CASSLGGLAEISYNEQYF
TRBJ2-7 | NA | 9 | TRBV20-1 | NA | TGCAGTCCAGGCCGCGAGCAGTACTTC | CSPGREQYF
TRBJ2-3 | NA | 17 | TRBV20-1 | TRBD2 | TGCAGTGCTAGACCCCCGGGACTAGCGGGGGGCACAGATACGCAGTATTTT | CSARPPGLAGGTDTQYF
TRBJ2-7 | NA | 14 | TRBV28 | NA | TGTGCCAGCAGTTTTGAAGGACGCTCCTACGAGCAGTACTTC | CASSFEGRSYEQYF
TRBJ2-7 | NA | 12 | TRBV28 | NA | TGTGCCAACAGTTTATTGGGTCGCGAGCAGTACTTC | CANSLLGREQYF
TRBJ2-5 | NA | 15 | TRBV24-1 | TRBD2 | TGTGCCACCAGTGATAGCGGACTAGCGGACAATGAGCAGTACTTC | CATSDSGLADNEQYF
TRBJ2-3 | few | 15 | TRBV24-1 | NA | TGTGCCACCAGTGTAGGGACATTGGCGGCAGATACGCAGTATTTT | CATSVGTLAADTQYF
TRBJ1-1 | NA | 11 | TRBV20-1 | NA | TGCAGTGCTAAGTGGAACACTGAAGCTTTCTTT | CSAKWNTEAFF
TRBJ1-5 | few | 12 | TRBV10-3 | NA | TGTGCCATCAGTGAACAGAATCAGCCCCAGCATTTT | CAISEQNQPQHF
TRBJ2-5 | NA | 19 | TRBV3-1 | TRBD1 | TGTGCCAGCAGCCGATCCCCCCGGGACAGGGGATTTTATCAAGAGACCCAGTACTTC | CASSRSPRDRGFYQETQYF